Shown below are 11 T cell receptor beta chains from a single sample sequenced in a study of T-cell reconstitution after alpha-beta-depleted transplantation in children. TCRbeta library construction was performed incorporating unique molecular identifiers. From the PCR reads, TCRdb called clonotypes with MiXCR, one entry per CDR3 protein. Of 540,000 or so distinct CDR3 sequences in the sample, about 21% were seen once. Specimen: PBMCs, mostly from graft donor cells, collected 360 days after TCRalphabeta/CD19-depleted stem cell transplant. These receptors were obtained from a boy under three years old who had a stem cell transplant for acute myeloid leukemia, so the T cells may come from the graft donor.

This clonotype was counted between two and nine times. The chain couples TRBV11-2 to TRBJ2-2; D possibly corresponds to TRBD1 (6 bases). There are 17 residues in the CDR3. Trimming took off 3 bases at V and 7 bases at J, with 21 bases between the two ends. CDR1 is SGHAT and CDR2 is FQNNGV in the germline V gene. The CDR3 DNA sequence: TGTGCCAGCAGCTTCCTGATTCCCGGGACAAGGGACGGGGAGCTGTTTTTT. As protein: CASSFLIPGTRDGELFF.

This clonotype has only a few counts. This chain uses TRBV21-1 with TRBJ2-7. TRBV21-1 is deemed a pseudogene. This CDR3 region has 14 residues. Written as DNA, the CDR3 is TGTGCCAGTCGTACCCAACGGACCCTCTACGAGCAGTACGTC. Its translation is CASRTQRTLYEQYV.

This clonotype occurred a few times. The chain is built from TRBV15 and TRBJ1-6; possible D gene TRBD1, 6 bases. CDR1 LNHNV and CDR2 YYDKDF come from the germline V gene (reference sequence). This CDR3 contains 13 residues. V lost 6 bases and J lost 11, with 14 bases in between. CDR3 protein: CATSKTGNPPLHF. CDR3 sequence (DNA): TGTGCCACCAGTAAAACAGGGAATCCACCCCTCCACTTT. The entire variable domain, with the rest obtained from reference TRBV15 and TRBJ1-6, is as follows: DAMVIQNPRYQVTQFGKPVTLSCSQTLNHNVMYWYQQKSSQAPKLLFHYYDKDFNNEADTPDNFQSRRPNTSFCFLDIRSPGLGDTAMYLCATSKTGNPPLHFGNGTRLTVT.

This clonotype appeared many times. The rearrangement joins TRBV5-1 to TRBJ2-7; D not certain. This CDR3 is 15 amino acids long. Germline V gives CDR1 SGHRS, CDR2 YFSETQ. Trimming took 0 bases from V and 2 from J, leaving 12 bases between them. Written as DNA, the CDR3 is TGCGCCAGCAGCTTGGCTGTGTCAGTCGCCTACGAGCAGTACTTC. Protein product: CASSLAVSVAYEQYF.

The chain links TRBV4-2 to TRBJ1-2; unclear D gene. This CDR3 has 15 amino acids. The germline V gene has CDR1 LGHNA and CDR2 YNFKEQ. Trimming stripped 1 base from V and 3 bases from J, with 12 bases between. The CDR3 loop reads CASSQGGESDYGYTF. CDR3 nucleotide sequence: TGTGCCAGCAGCCAAGGCGGGGAATCTGACTATGGCTACACCTTC.

J is TRBJ2-2 and V is TRBV5-6, with D perhaps matching TRBD1 or TRBD2 (5 bases each). V lost 6 bases and J lost 0, with 18 bases in between. Germline CDR1 SGHDT, CDR2 YYEEEE. The CDR3 contains 17 residues. The CDR3 sequence is CASTMAPGTSNTGELFF. Written as DNA, the CDR3 is TGTGCCAGCACCATGGCCCCAGGGACGTCGAACACCGGGGAGCTGTTTTTT.

This clonotype was detected many times. The chain employs TRBV6-5 and TRBJ1-6, with TRBD1 identical over 11 bases. The trim removed 2 bases at V and 9 bases at J, leaving 6 bases unmatched. CDR3 length equals 16 residues. CDR1 and CDR2 from the germline V gene are MNHEY and SVGAGI. CDR3: CASSYKWGTGGSPLHF. DNA for the CDR3: TGTGCCAGCAGTTACAAATGGGGGACAGGGGGTTCACCCCTCCACTTT.

This clonotype was counted only a few times. The chain combines TRBV6-5 with TRBJ1-3; 9 bases fit TRBD1. Per the germline V gene, CDR1 is MNHEY and CDR2 is SVGAGI. Trimming took 5 bases from V and 3 from J; bases not matched to a gene: 5. The length of the CDR3 is 15 residues. The CDR3 nucleotides read TGTGCCAGCAGTCTACAGGGGGCGGATGGAAACACCATATATTTT. As protein: CASSLQGADGNTIYF.

The chain couples TRBV28 to TRBJ1-2; TRBD1 agrees at 10 bases. The CDR3 length is 14 residues. Germline CDR1 and CDR2: MDHEN and SYDVKM. J was trimmed by 8 bases and V by 6 bases; bases with no gene match: 9. The CDR3 DNA sequence: TGTGCCAGCAGGTCGACAGGGGGCGCGAAAGGCTACACCTTC. Translating it yields CASRSTGGAKGYTF.

The V call is TRBV3-1, the J call TRBJ2-3; tentative D call: TRBD1 (5 bases). Germline assignment: CDR1 LGHDT and CDR2 YNNKEL (reference sequence). V was cut by 8 bases and J by 4 bases, with 10 bases left in between. The CDR3 extends over 12 amino acids. In DNA form, the CDR3 reads TGTGCCAGCGGAAGCAGGGCAGATACGCAGTATTTT. Translated, it gives CASGSRADTQYF.

This clonotype was recorded a few times. V is TRBV12-5 and J is TRBJ2-7; D remains ambiguous. Trimming took 4 bases from V and 6 from J, leaving 7 bases between them. CDR3 length: 11 residues. In germline, CDR1 is LGHNT, CDR2 FRNRAP. In DNA form, the CDR3 reads TGTGCTAGTGGTTCTTCGGTCGAGCAGTACTTC. It translates to CASGSSVEQYF.